Described below is a single T cell receptor beta chain sequence and its context. The protocol was immunoSEQ multiplex PCR, while the TCRdb copy is restricted to in-frame clones and leaves out a portion. Of approximately 30,000 clones in the sample, 90% were seen once. This sample was taken from a study of T cell changes during pregnancy in multiple sclerosis. Trimming left V 2 bases short and J 7 bases short, with 27 bases between. CDR1 is MDHEN, CDR2 SYDVKM, per germline. This CDR3 has 18 amino acids. The V and J genes are TRBV28 and TRBJ2-7, with TRBD1 as a possible D gene (6 bases). This clonotype was sampled from a female donor with multiple sclerosis, enrolled in a pregnancy study. This specimen was CD8+ T cells from peripheral blood mononuclear cells, taken in the first trimester of pregnancy. CDR3 nucleotide sequence: TGTGCCAGCAGTTTAAATCAGGCCAGAACATATCCTACAGGGGAGCAGTACTTC. Encoded protein: CASSLNQARTYPTGEQYF.